This T cell receptor (beta chain) stems from a study of monozygotic twins with inflammatory bowel disease. Each CDR3 protein gets one entry in TCRdb, which reprocessed the 5' RACE reads and gives no DNA. This sample's table reports around 380,000 distinct CDR3 sequences. CDR1 DFQATT and CDR2 SNEGSKA come from the germline V gene (reference sequence). The CDR3 loop spans 17 amino acids. This chain links TRBV20-1 with TRBJ1-5. The receptor comes from a human donor with ulcerative colitis or Crohn's disease, or a healthy co-twin of an affected twin (not recorded which). Source material: blood. CDR3 protein: CSARDGQALNSNQPQHF.